This is a list of T cell receptor beta chains from one sample in a study of cytomegalovirus exposure and HLA in healthy donors. Some clones are missing from TCRdb's copy, which holds only in-frame ones; the method was immunoSEQ multiplex PCR. The sample has 250,000 to 300,000 clones; 90% are singletons. Material: PBMCs. The receptors here all came from a woman between 18 and 29 years old in good health and CMV-seronegative. Both conserved end residues are part of each CDR3. The order of the fields is clone size, D gene, V gene, J gene, CDR3 DNA, CDR3 protein. D genes are given only for firm matches. A row's size may be missing; if present it is once, few, many or a size class.

clone size: few
D gene: TRBD1
V gene: TRBV30
J gene: TRBJ2-3
CDR3 DNA: TGTGCCTGGAGTGTATTTGCAGGGGGCGGCACAGATACGCAGTATTTT
CDR3 protein: CAWSVFAGGGTDTQYF

clone size: NA
D gene: NA
V gene: TRBV11-2
J gene: TRBJ2-1
CDR3 DNA: TGTGCCAGCAGCTTAGTTGGCCTTTACCTTAACGATGAGCAGTTCTTC
CDR3 protein: CASSLVGLYLNDEQFF

clone size: NA
D gene: NA
V gene: TRBV5-6
J gene: TRBJ2-1
CDR3 DNA: TGTGCCAGCTGGGGGCCAGTCGATGAGCAGTTCTTC
CDR3 protein: CASWGPVDEQFF

clone size: NA
D gene: TRBD2
V gene: TRBV4-3
J gene: TRBJ2-7
CDR3 DNA: TGCGCCAGCAGCCAAGATGAGGGAGGGGCCGAGCAGTACTTC
CDR3 protein: CASSQDEGGAEQYF

clone size: NA
D gene: NA
V gene: TRBV28
J gene: TRBJ1-4
CDR3 DNA: TGTGCCAGCAGTTCGCCTTCAGGACTGTTTTTT
CDR3 protein: CASSSPSGLFF

clone size: NA
D gene: NA
V gene: TRBV4-3
J gene: TRBJ2-1
CDR3 DNA: TGCGCCAGCAGCCAAGCATACAGTGAGCAGTTCTTC
CDR3 protein: CASSQAYSEQFF

clone size: NA
D gene: TRBD1
V gene: TRBV7-9
J gene: TRBJ2-2
CDR3 DNA: TGTGCCAGCAGCTTAAGGACAGGGGCCGGGGAGCTGTTTTTT
CDR3 protein: CASSLRTGAGELFF

clone size: NA
D gene: NA
V gene: TRBV10-3
J gene: TRBJ2-7
CDR3 DNA: TGTGCCATCAGGGACAGTTCCTACGAGCAGTACTTC
CDR3 protein: CAIRDSSYEQYF

clone size: NA
D gene: TRBD1
V gene: TRBV2
J gene: TRBJ1-6
CDR3 DNA: TGTGCCACCAGGACAGGGTTAAATTCACCCCTCCACTTT
CDR3 protein: CATRTGLNSPLHF

clone size: NA
D gene: NA
V gene: TRBV5-1
J gene: TRBJ2-3
CDR3 DNA: TGCGCCAGCAGCTTGGTCCCGGGTACCACAGATACGCAGTATTTT
CDR3 protein: CASSLVPGTTDTQYF

clone size: NA
D gene: TRBD1
V gene: TRBV19
J gene: TRBJ1-2
CDR3 DNA: TGTGCCAGTAGTGTGACAGGGTTCGGCTACACCTTC
CDR3 protein: CASSVTGFGYTF

clone size: once
D gene: TRBD2
V gene: TRBV2
J gene: TRBJ2-5
CDR3 DNA: TGTGCCAGCAGTGAAGCGAACGGGGGGGCCGGGGAGACCCAGTACTTC
CDR3 protein: CASSEANGGAGETQYF

clone size: NA
D gene: TRBD1
V gene: TRBV6-6
J gene: TRBJ1-4
CDR3 DNA: TGTGCCAGCAGTTCTCGACAGGGCGCAACTAATGAAAAACTGTTTTTT
CDR3 protein: CASSSRQGATNEKLFF

clone size: NA
D gene: NA
V gene: TRBV4-2
J gene: TRBJ2-1
CDR3 DNA: TGTGCCAGCAGCCAACCCTCACAGGACCTCAGGTCCTACAATGAGCAGTTCTTC
CDR3 protein: CASSQPSQDLRSYNEQFF

clone size: NA
D gene: NA
V gene: TRBV4-3
J gene: TRBJ2-2
CDR3 DNA: TGCGCCAGTATAGACACAAACACCGGGGAGCTGTTTTTT
CDR3 protein: CASIDTNTGELFF

clone size: NA
D gene: NA
V gene: TRBV29-1
J gene: TRBJ1-1
CDR3 DNA: TGCAGCGTACCGACACCCATGAACACTGAAGCTTTCTTT
CDR3 protein: CSVPTPMNTEAFF

clone size: NA
D gene: NA
V gene: TRBV5-1
J gene: TRBJ2-2
CDR3 DNA: TGCGCCAGCAGCCCTCAGACAGGGAACACCGGGGAGCTGTTTTTT
CDR3 protein: CASSPQTGNTGELFF

clone size: NA
D gene: NA
V gene: TRBV12-2
J gene: TRBJ2-2
CDR3 DNA: TGTGCAAGTCGCTTATTAGCGGGGAGTATGATCGGGGAGCTGTTTTTT
CDR3 protein: CASRLLAGSMIGELFF

clone size: NA
D gene: TRBD1
V gene: TRBV14
J gene: TRBJ1-4
CDR3 DNA: TGTGCCAGCAGGCGCAGGGGGACGGGTGAAAAACTGTTTTTT
CDR3 protein: CASRRRGTGEKLFF

clone size: NA
D gene: TRBD1
V gene: TRBV6-6
J gene: TRBJ1-2
CDR3 DNA: TGTGCCAGCAGTTACCGACAGGGGAACTATGGCTACACCTTC
CDR3 protein: CASSYRQGNYGYTF

clone size: NA
D gene: NA
V gene: TRBV11-2
J gene: TRBJ1-4
CDR3 DNA: TGTGCCAGCAGCCCGAGGGACACCTCAACTAATGAAAAACTGTTTTTT
CDR3 protein: CASSPRDTSTNEKLFF

clone size: NA
D gene: TRBD2
V gene: TRBV11-2
J gene: TRBJ2-3
CDR3 DNA: TGTGCCAGCAGCCTAAACGCGGGGGGGGGCACAGATACGCAGTATTTT
CDR3 protein: CASSLNAGGGTDTQYF

clone size: NA
D gene: TRBD1
V gene: TRBV28
J gene: TRBJ1-1
CDR3 DNA: TGTGCCAGCAGCTCGGACAGGGAAAGGTGGGACACTGAAGCTTTCTTT
CDR3 protein: CASSSDRERWDTEAFF

clone size: once
D gene: NA
V gene: TRBV5-6
J gene: TRBJ1-6
CDR3 DNA: TGTGCCAGCAGCTTGGGAGGTTCTACTTCACCCCTCCACTTT
CDR3 protein: CASSLGGSTSPLHF

clone size: NA
D gene: TRBD1
V gene: TRBV5-4
J gene: TRBJ2-5
CDR3 DNA: TGTGCCAGCAGCCCTAAAAAGGGGGCCTGGGAGACCCAGTACTTC
CDR3 protein: CASSPKKGAWETQYF

clone size: NA
D gene: NA
V gene: TRBV14
J gene: TRBJ1-5
CDR3 DNA: TGTGCCAGCAGCCAAGGCAGGGGCCAACCCCAGCATTTT
CDR3 protein: CASSQGRGQPQHF

clone size: NA
D gene: NA
V gene: TRBV4-1
J gene: TRBJ2-5
CDR3 DNA: TGCGCCAGCAGCAACTATCAAGAGACCCAGTACTTC
CDR3 protein: CASSNYQETQYF

clone size: NA
D gene: TRBD1
V gene: TRBV5-1
J gene: TRBJ2-1
CDR3 DNA: TGCGCCAGCATGGGTGGACAGGGTACCAATGAGCAGTTCTTC
CDR3 protein: CASMGGQGTNEQFF